A selection of T cell receptor beta chains follows, all from one sample in a study of beta chain features in type 1 diabetes. Sequenced by immunoSEQ multiplex PCR; TCRdb stores in-frame clones only, minus some. The sample yields around 710,000 clones, roughly 12% seen once. The specimen was naive CD4+ T cells from blood. These receptors all stem from a man aged 25-45 years with type 1 diabetes. The CDR3 runs from the conserved cysteine through the conserved F or W. D genes are given only for firm matches. A clone size is listed for some rows: how often the clone was seen (once, few, many), or a class if it is expanded.

d_call	clone_size	j_call	v_call	cdr3_nt	cdr3_aa
NA	NA	TRBJ2-3	TRBV19	TGTGCCAGTAGTGCAGTGGACCGCCGAGATACGCAGTATTTT	CASSAVDRRDTQYF
NA	NA	TRBJ2-3	TRBV30	TGTGCCTGGGGGCTAGGGGCAGATACGCAGTATTTT	CAWGLGADTQYF
NA	few	TRBJ1-4	TRBV30	TGTGCGCTCGGACGGATAACAACTAATGAAAAACTGTTTTTT	CALGRITTNEKLFF
TRBD1	few	TRBJ1-2	TRBV29-1	TGCAGCGTTCATGGAGGACAGGGGGCGCGGGGCTACACCTTC	CSVHGGQGARGYTF
NA	few	TRBJ2-1	TRBV27	TGTGCCAGCAGAACGTCGCAGGTCTACAATGAGCAGTTCTTC	CASRTSQVYNEQFF
NA	NA	TRBJ2-2	TRBV10-3	TGTGCCATCAGTCCAGATTTTACCGGGGAGCTGTTTTTT	CAISPDFTGELFF
NA	NA	TRBJ2-7	TRBV5-1	TGCGCCAGCAGCTCCCAGTCCTACGAGCAGTACTTC	CASSSQSYEQYF
NA	NA	TRBJ2-5	TRBV5-1	TGCGCCAGCAGCTTGGGGGGTACCCAAGAGACCCAGTACTTC	CASSLGGTQETQYF
NA	few	TRBJ1-5	TRBV28	TGTGCCAGCAGTTCCGGTATCGGCCGCAATCAGCCCCAGCATTTT	CASSSGIGRNQPQHF
TRBD1	few	TRBJ1-2	TRBV7-8	TGTGCCAGCAGCTTAGCCGGGACAGGTTCTAACTATGGCTACACCTTC	CASSLAGTGSNYGYTF
TRBD1	few	TRBJ1-1	TRBV7-9	TGTGCCAGCAGCTCCGGACAGGCAGACACTGAAGCTTTCTTT	CASSSGQADTEAFF
NA	NA	TRBJ2-3	TRBV10-3	TGTGCCATCAGTGGTAGGGATACGCAGTATTTT	CAISGRDTQYF
TRBD2	NA	TRBJ2-7	TRBV6-1	TGTGCCAGCAGTGAATCCGTAGGACTAGCGGGTATGAACGAGCAGTACTTC	CASSESVGLAGMNEQYF
TRBD1	few	TRBJ1-4	TRBV2	TGTGCCAGCAGTGCTACCGGGACAGGGAGAGAAAAACTGTTTTTT	CASSATGTGREKLFF
NA	NA	TRBJ2-5	TRBV7-9	TGTGCCAGCAGCTCGCCGGGGACCCAGTACTTC	CASSSPGTQYF
NA	NA	TRBJ1-6	TRBV18	TGTGCCAGCTCACCCGGGACACCCTCTAGGGGATCACCCCTCCACTTT	CASSPGTPSRGSPLHF
NA	NA	TRBJ1-1	TRBV2	TGTGCCAGCAGTGGAGTCAGGGTGAACACTGAAGCTTTCTTT	CASSGVRVNTEAFF
NA	NA	TRBJ1-6	TRBV27	TGTGCCAGCAGTTTATCGGAAAGGCCGGGGTCACCCCTCCACTTT	CASSLSERPGSPLHF
NA	NA	TRBJ2-6	TRBV9	TGTGCCAGCAGCGTCGGTGGGCATGGGGCCAACGTCCTGACTTTC	CASSVGGHGANVLTF
NA	NA	TRBJ2-7	TRBV11-2	TGTGCCAGCAGCTTCGCTGGGTCCCTCCACGAGCAGTACTTC	CASSFAGSLHEQYF
NA	few	TRBJ2-7	TRBV30	TGTGCCTGGAGTAGTGGCGCCTCCTACGAGCAGTACTTC	CAWSSGASYEQYF
TRBD2	NA	TRBJ2-7	TRBV4-2	TGTGCCAGCAGCCAAGGGGAACTAGCGGGCTCCTACGAGCAGTACTTC	CASSQGELAGSYEQYF
NA	NA	TRBJ2-7	TRBV14	TGTGCCAGCAGCCAAGATGGTCAGACGCAGTACTTC	CASSQDGQTQYF
TRBD1	NA	TRBJ1-2	TRBV30	TGTGCCTGGACCGGGACAGCCTATGGCTACACCTTC	CAWTGTAYGYTF
TRBD1	few	TRBJ1-1	TRBV25-1	TGTGCCACCGCGACAGGGGGCACTGAAGCTTTCTTT	CATATGGTEAFF
NA	NA	TRBJ1-5	TRBV10-3	TGTGCCATCAGTGCTGTAGGGTTGTTAGATCAGCCCCAGCATTTT	CAISAVGLLDQPQHF